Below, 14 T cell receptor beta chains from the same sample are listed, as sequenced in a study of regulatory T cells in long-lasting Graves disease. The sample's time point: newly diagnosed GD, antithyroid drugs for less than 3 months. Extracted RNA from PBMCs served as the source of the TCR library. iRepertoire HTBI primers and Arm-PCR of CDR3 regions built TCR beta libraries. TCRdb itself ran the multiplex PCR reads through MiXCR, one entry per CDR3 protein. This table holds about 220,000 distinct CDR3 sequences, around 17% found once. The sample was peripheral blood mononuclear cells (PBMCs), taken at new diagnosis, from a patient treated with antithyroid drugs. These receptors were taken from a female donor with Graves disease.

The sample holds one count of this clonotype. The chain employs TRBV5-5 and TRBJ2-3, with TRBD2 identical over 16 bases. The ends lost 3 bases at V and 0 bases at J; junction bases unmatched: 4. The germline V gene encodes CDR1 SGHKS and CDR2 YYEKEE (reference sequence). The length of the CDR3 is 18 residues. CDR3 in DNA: TGTGCCAGCAGCTCGGGGACTAGCGGGAGGGCTAGCACAGATACGCAGTATTTT. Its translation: CASSSGTSGRASTDTQYF.

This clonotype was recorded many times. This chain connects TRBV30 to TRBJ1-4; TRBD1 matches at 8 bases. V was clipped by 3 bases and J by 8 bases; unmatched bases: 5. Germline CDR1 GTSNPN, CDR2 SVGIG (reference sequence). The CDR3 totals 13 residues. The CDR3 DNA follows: TGTGCCTGGAGAGGACAGGGTCGAGAAAAACTGTTTTTT. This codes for CAWRGQGREKLFF.

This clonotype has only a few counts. CDR3 in DNA: TGTGCCAGCTTCTTGGGGGGCGGGAGTTTCACATTAGCCACAGATACGCAGTATTTT. It codes for CASFLGGGSFTLATDTQYF. The chain combines TRBV12-3 or TRBV12-4 with TRBJ2-3, with D perhaps TRBD2 (7 bases). Between the trimmed V and J ends, which lost 8 bases and 2 bases, there was a span of 29 bases. The CDR3 is 19 residues long.

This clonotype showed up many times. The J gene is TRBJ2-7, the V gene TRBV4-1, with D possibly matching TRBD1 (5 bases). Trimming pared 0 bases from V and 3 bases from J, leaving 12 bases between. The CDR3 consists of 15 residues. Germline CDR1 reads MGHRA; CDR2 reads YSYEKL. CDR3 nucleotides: TGCGCCAGCAGCCAAGAATTACAGGACGTCTACGAGCAGTACTTC. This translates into CASSQELQDVYEQYF.

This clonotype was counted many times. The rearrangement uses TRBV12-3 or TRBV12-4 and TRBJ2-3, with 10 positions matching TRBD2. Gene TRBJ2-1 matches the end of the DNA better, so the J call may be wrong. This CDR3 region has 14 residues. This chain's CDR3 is CASAPGLALPEQFF. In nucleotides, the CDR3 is TGTGCCAGCGCTCCGGGACTAGCGCTTCCTGAGCAGTTCTTC.

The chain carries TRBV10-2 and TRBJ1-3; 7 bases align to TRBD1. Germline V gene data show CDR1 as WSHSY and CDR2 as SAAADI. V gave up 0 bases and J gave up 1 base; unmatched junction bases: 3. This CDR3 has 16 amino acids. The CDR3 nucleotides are TGCGCCAGCAGTGAGTCTGCAGGGGGTTCTGGAAACACCATATATTTT. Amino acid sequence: CASSESAGGSGNTIYF.

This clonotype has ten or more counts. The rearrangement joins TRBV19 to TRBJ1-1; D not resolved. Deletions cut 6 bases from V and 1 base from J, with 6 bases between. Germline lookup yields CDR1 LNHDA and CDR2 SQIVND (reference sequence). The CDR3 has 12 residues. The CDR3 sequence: CASRLGNTEAFF. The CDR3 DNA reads TGTGCCAGTAGATTGGGGAACACTGAAGCTTTCTTT.

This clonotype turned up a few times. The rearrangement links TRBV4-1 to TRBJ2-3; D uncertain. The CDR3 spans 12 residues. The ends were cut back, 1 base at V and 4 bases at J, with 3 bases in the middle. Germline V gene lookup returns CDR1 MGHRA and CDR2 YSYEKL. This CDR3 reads CASSQVADTQYF. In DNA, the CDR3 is TGCGCCAGCAGCCAAGTGGCAGATACGCAGTATTTT.

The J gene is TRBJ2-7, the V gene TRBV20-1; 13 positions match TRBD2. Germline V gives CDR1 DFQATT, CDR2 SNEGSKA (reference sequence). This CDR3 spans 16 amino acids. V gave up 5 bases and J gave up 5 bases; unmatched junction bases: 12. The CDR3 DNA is TGCAGTGCTCACAAACCGGGGACTAGCGGGATCCACGAGCAGTACTTC. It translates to CSAHKPGTSGIHEQYF.

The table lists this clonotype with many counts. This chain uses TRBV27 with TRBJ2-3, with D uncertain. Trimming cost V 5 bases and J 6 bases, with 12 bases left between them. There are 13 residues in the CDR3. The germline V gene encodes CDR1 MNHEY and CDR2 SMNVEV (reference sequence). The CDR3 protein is CASSLNPEDTQYF. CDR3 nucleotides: TGTGCCAGCAGTCTAAACCCAGAGGATACGCAGTATTTT.

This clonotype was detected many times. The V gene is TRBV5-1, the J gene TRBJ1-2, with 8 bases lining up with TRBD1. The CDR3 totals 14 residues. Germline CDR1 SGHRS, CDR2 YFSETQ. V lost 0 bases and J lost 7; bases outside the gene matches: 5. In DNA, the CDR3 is TGCGCCAGCAGCTTGGCAGGGGGCGCGTTTGGCTACACCTTC. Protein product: CASSLAGGAFGYTF.

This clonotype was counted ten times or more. The CDR3 region is CSAPDQGETQYF. The CDR3, as DNA: TGCAGTGCCCCGGACCAGGGGGAGACCCAGTACTTC. V is TRBV20-1 and J is TRBJ2-5, with D perhaps TRBD1 (6 bases). V was shortened by 6 bases and J by 5 bases, with 13 bases between the two germline ends. The CDR3 has 12 amino acids. Per the germline V gene, CDR1 is DFQATT and CDR2 is SNEGSKA (reference sequence).

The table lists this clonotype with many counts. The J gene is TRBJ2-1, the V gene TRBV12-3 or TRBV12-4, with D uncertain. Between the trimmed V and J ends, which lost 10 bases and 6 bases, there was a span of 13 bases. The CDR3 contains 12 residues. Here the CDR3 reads CAIFTFPNEQFF. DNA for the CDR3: TGTGCCATCTTCACGTTTCCCAATGAGCAGTTCTTC.

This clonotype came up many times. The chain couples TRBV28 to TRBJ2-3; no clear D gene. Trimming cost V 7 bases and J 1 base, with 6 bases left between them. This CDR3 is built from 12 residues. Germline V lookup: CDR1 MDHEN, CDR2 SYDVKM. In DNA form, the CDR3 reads TGTGCCAGCACTAGGGGCACAGATACGCAGTATTTT. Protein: CASTRGTDTQYF.